This TCR beta chain emerged from a study of blood T cell repertoires in COVID-19. Study information: The samples span acute and convalescent COVID-19 from the United States, Italy and Spain. The analysed material was cDNA or gDNA that came from T cells, B-cell-depleted T cells, or PBMCs.

In the authors' methods: Amplification of reference gene primers provided the estimated nucleated cell counts. Profiled with immunoSEQ multiplex PCR; TCRdb holds only in-frame clones, not every one. V, J and clone size derive from that table, while D and trimming were established from the DNA sequence. The sample includes some 150,000 clones, over 80% of them seen just once. The CDR3 spans 15 residues. V gave up 3 bases and J gave up 1 base, with 13 bases separating them. The germline gives CDR1 SGDLS, CDR2 YYNGEE. The origin of this receptor is a man between 50 and 59 years old who had recovered from COVID-19. Sequences were obtained from peripheral blood. This chain joins TRBV9 and TRBJ1-1; D not certain. In DNA, the CDR3 is TGTGCCAGCAGCGATAGCATGGCCCCGAACACTGAAGCTTTCTTT. Amino acids: CASSDSMAPNTEAFF.